The 17 T cell receptor beta chains presented below share a single source sample, sequenced in a study of CD4 T cells in relation to SARS-CoV-2 and coronaviruses. Assay: immunoSEQ multiplex PCR; the TCRdb copy retains only in-frame clones and omits some. This table has tens of thousands of clones, 70% to 90% appearing once. The sequenced material came from memory CD4+ T cells from PBMCs. The receptors shown here come from an adult with COVID-19.

The chain has TRBV7-2 and TRBJ2-3; perhaps TRBD2 as D (7 bases). The CDR3 has 16 amino acids. Trimming shortened V by 8 bases and J by 1 base, and 19 bases separated the two germline ends. Germline V gives CDR1 SGHTA, CDR2 FQGNSA. CDR3 nucleotides: TGTGCCAGCGCAGCGGACAGCGGGGTGCGCACAGATACGCAGTATTTT. Encoded protein: CASAADSGVRTDTQYF.

The chain joins TRBV5-1 to TRBJ2-7, with 7 bases aligning to TRBD1. Germline V gene data show CDR1 as SGHRS and CDR2 as YFSETQ. This CDR3 contains 14 residues. V lost 0 bases to trimming and J lost 2 bases; unmatched junction nucleotides: 2. CDR3: CASSLVQGAYEQYF. For the CDR3, the DNA is TGCGCCAGCAGCTTGGTCCAGGGGGCCTACGAGCAGTACTTC. The whole variable domain, filled in from reference TRBV5-1 and TRBJ2-7, reads KAGVTQTPRYLIKTRGQQVTLSCSPISGHRSVSWYQQTPGQGLQFLFEYFSETQRNKGNFPGRFSGRQFSNSRSEMNVSTLELGDSALYLCASSLVQGAYEQYFGPGTRLTVT.

This clone was observed a few times. The chain uses TRBV6-6 and TRBJ1-4; D remains ambiguous. Germline CDR1 MNHNY, CDR2 SVGAGI (reference sequence). The V and J ends lost 6 bases and 7 bases respectively, with 21 bases between them. The CDR3 consists of 16 residues. DNA of the CDR3: TGTGCCAGCAGGTCAAATCCCTCGGGTCTTAGTGAAAAACTGTTTTTT. Translation gives CASRSNPSGLSEKLFF.

The chain links TRBV18 to TRBJ1-1; D is unresolved. Trimming left V 2 bases short and J 1 base short, with 8 bases between. Germline CDR1 is KGHSH and CDR2 is LQKENI. This CDR3 comprises 14 residues. The CDR3 DNA sequence: TGTGCCAGCTCACCAGGGCATCCGAACACTGAAGCTTTCTTT. Protein sequence: CASSPGHPNTEAFF.

The chain uses TRBV7-2 and TRBJ2-7; no reliable D call. Germline CDR1 is SGHTA and CDR2 is FQGNSA. V dropped 3 bases and J dropped 0 bases, with 9 bases sitting between them. The CDR3 covers 14 residues. CDR3 region: CASSFGSSSYEQYF. CDR3 bases: TGTGCCAGCAGCTTCGGCAGTAGCTCCTACGAGCAGTACTTC.

This clone was seen a single time. The V and J genes are TRBV30 and TRBJ1-1; TRBD1 matches 7 bases. The trim removed 5 bases at V and 5 bases at J, leaving 14 bases unmatched. The CDR3 is made up of 15 amino acids. Germline loops: CDR1 GTSNPN, CDR2 SVGIG (reference sequence). CDR3 sequence: CAWSDKKKQGTEAFF. The CDR3, as DNA: TGTGCCTGGTCGGACAAAAAAAAACAGGGGACTGAAGCTTTCTTT.

The chain has TRBV11-3 and TRBJ2-3; TRBD2 aligns across 8 bases. Unmatched junction bases numbered 10, after V lost 8 bases and J lost 0 bases. CDR3 length: 16 residues. Germline V gives CDR1 SGHNT, CDR2 YENEEA. The CDR3 DNA reads as TGTGCCAGCGCCCACCGAGCGGGGGCTAGCACAGATACGCAGTATTTT. Its translation: CASAHRAGASTDTQYF.

Notes on this clone: A read error may produce the germline difference seen at one junction end. This rearrangement joins TRBV5-6 to TRBJ1-1, with 9 bases that match TRBD1. This CDR3 region has 15 residues. In germline, CDR1 is SGHDT, CDR2 YYEEEE. The DNA of the CDR3 is TGTGCCAGCAGGTTGGACAGGGGCCTAATCACTGAAGCTTTCTTT. Protein: CASRLDRGLITEAFF.

The count of this clone is one. The gene calls are TRBV2 and TRBJ2-3; the D is unclear. Germline V gene lookup returns CDR1 SNHLY and CDR2 FYNNEI. The CDR3 spans 15 residues. Trimming removed 3 bases from V and 2 bases from J, with 12 bases in between. The DNA of the CDR3 is TGTGCCAGCAGTGATTGGCAGGCCACCACAGATACGCAGTATTTT. This sequence encodes CASSDWQATTDTQYF.

The chain is built from TRBV29-1 and TRBJ1-2; D is unresolved. The CDR3 is 11 amino acids. Deletions cut 4 bases from V and 9 bases from J, with 12 bases between. From germline, CDR1 is SQVTM and CDR2 ANQGSEA. The CDR3 DNA follows: TGCAGCGTTGGACGCCCCGGGAGCTACACCTTC. Translation gives CSVGRPGSYTF.

The chain employs TRBV19 and TRBJ1-5; weak D call: TRBD1 (6 bases). The CDR3 runs to 16 residues. The V and J ends lost 5 bases and 4 bases respectively, with 18 bases between them. Germline CDR1 reads LNHDA; CDR2 reads SQIVND (reference sequence). The CDR3 coding sequence is TGTGCCAGTAGTTCCCCCGGACAGCCCGCAAATCAGCCCCAGCATTTT. Residues: CASSSPGQPANQPQHF.

This chain connects TRBV7-8 to TRBJ2-7; the D call may be TRBD1 or TRBD2 (5 bases each). Between the trimmed V and J ends, which lost 3 bases and 3 bases, there was a span of 21 bases. Germline loops: CDR1 SGHVS, CDR2 FQNEAQ. The length of the CDR3 is 17 residues. The CDR3 reads CASSLVTVNKGSYEQYF. In DNA, the CDR3 is TGTGCCAGCAGCTTGGTGACAGTGAACAAGGGGAGCTACGAGCAGTACTTC.

V and J are TRBV19 and TRBJ1-4; the D is unclear. This CDR3 contains 15 residues. From germline, CDR1 is LNHDA and CDR2 SQIVND (reference sequence). With 9 bases removed from V and 0 bases from J, the gap between germline ends came to 14 bases. The CDR3 loop reads CASKTVGPTNEKLFF. The CDR3, as DNA: TGTGCCAGCAAGACCGTCGGGCCAACTAATGAAAAACTGTTTTTT.

The chain combines TRBV7-2 with TRBJ1-6; TRBD1 might be the D (5 bases). Trimming pared 1 base from V and 3 bases from J, leaving 10 bases between. Germline assignment: CDR1 SGHTA and CDR2 FQGNSA. CDR3 length: 16 amino acids. CDR3 in DNA: TGTGCCAGCAGCTTAGGACAGTTAGGCTATAATTCACCCCTCCACTTT. Protein: CASSLGQLGYNSPLHF.

The rearrangement links TRBV11-2 to TRBJ1-6, with D possibly TRBD1 on 5 matching bases. Trimming shortened V by 0 bases and J by 1 base, and 13 bases separated the two germline ends. CDR3 size: 18 residues. Germline CDR1 reads SGHAT; CDR2 reads FQNNGV. CDR3 residues: CASSLDPGGGSYNSPLHF. The CDR3 bases are TGTGCCAGCAGCTTAGATCCGGGCGGGGGTTCCTATAATTCACCCCTCCACTTT.

The chain carries TRBV5-1 and TRBJ2-3; D remains ambiguous. Trimming removed 0 bases at V and 3 bases at J, with 8 bases between. The germline gives CDR1 SGHRS, CDR2 YFSETQ. The CDR3 is 14 residues long. Here the CDR3 DNA reads TGCGCCAGCAGCTTGGGAATGGTTACAGATACGCAGTATTTT. Translated: CASSLGMVTDTQYF. Using reference TRBV5-1 and TRBJ2-3 for the parts outside the CDR3, the full variable domain is KAGVTQTPRYLIKTRGQQVTLSCSPISGHRSVSWYQQTPGQGLQFLFEYFSETQRNKGNFPGRFSGRQFSNSRSEMNVSTLELGDSALYLCASSLGMVTDTQYFGPGTRLTVL.

This chain joins TRBV28 and TRBJ1-2; D not resolved. Trimming pared 7 bases from V and 4 bases from J, leaving 13 bases between. Germline V lookup: CDR1 MDHEN, CDR2 SYDVKM. The CDR3 extends over 13 amino acids. This CDR3 reads CASTRTEVYGYTF. In DNA, the CDR3 is TGTGCCAGCACCCGGACCGAAGTCTATGGCTACACCTTC.